Listed here are 9 T cell receptor beta chains from one sample, sequenced in a study of vaccination effects on CD4 cells after COVID-19. TCRdb keeps only in-frame clones here, not all; method: immunoSEQ multiplex PCR. The sample contains about 60,000 clones, more than 80% of which appear only once. Within the ViraFEST assay, antigen-specific CD4+ T cells underwent expansion with viral peptide pools prior to sequencing. Between days 9 and 10 of culture, CD4+ T cells were separated out. Antigens for these TCRs are unknown. The sample was CD4+ T cells from PBMCs cultured with HCoV-229E spike peptides, taken before COVID-19 vaccination. Receptors were obtained from a human donor who received a COVID-19 vaccine.

The CDR3: CASSYSGGSNEQFF. The CDR3 region has the DNA TGTGCCAGCAGTTACTCTGGAGGTTCCAATGAGCAGTTCTTC. The chain joins TRBV6-5 to TRBJ2-1; D perhaps matches TRBD2 (5 bases). Trimming took 0 bases from V and 6 from J, leaving 9 bases between them. The CDR3 length is 14 residues. Germline CDR1 and CDR2: MNHEY and SVGAGI.

The V call is TRBV18, the J call TRBJ2-1; 7 bases agree with TRBD2. Germline trimming cut 3 bases from V and 10 bases from J; bases unmatched to any gene: 6. CDR1 is KGHSH, CDR2 LQKENI, per germline. The CDR3 totals 13 residues. Here the CDR3 DNA reads TGTGCCAGCTCACCCCCCACTAGCGACGAGCAGTTCTTC. This gives the protein CASSPPTSDEQFF.

The chain has TRBV6-5 and TRBJ2-7; 7 bases map to TRBD2. Germline trimming cut 5 bases from V and 6 bases from J; bases unmatched to any gene: 10. The CDR3 totals 14 residues. CDR1 is MNHEY and CDR2 is SVGAGI in the germline V gene. The CDR3 protein is CASSPQRGVREQYV. CDR3 DNA sequence: TGTGCCAGCAGTCCCCAGCGGGGTGTCCGCGAGCAGTACGTC.

This clone was counted a few times. The chain couples TRBV4-1 to TRBJ2-7, with 9 bases identical to TRBD2. J lost 2 bases, V lost 4 bases, and 6 bases had no gene match. The germline V gene has CDR1 MGHRA and CDR2 YSYEKL. The CDR3 runs 15 residues. In nucleotides, the CDR3 is TGCGCCAGCAGCCGGCTAGCGGGGTCCACCTACGAGCAGTACGTC. It yields the protein CASSRLAGSTYEQYV.

This chain links TRBV5-1 with TRBJ1-1; TRBD1 matches at 12 bases. The V gene end was trimmed by 4 bases and the J gene end by 5 bases; junction bases not matched to a gene: 18. There are 19 residues in the CDR3. Germline CDR1 SGHRS, CDR2 YFSETQ. The CDR3 DNA is TGCGCCAGCAGCCCTACCCCTTCCGGGACAGGGGGCGCGGGTACTGAAGCTTTCTTT. As protein: CASSPTPSGTGGAGTEAFF. The full variable domain, rest sourced from reference TRBV5-1 and TRBJ1-1, is KAGVTQTPRYLIKTRGQQVTLSCSPISGHRSVSWYQQTPGQGLQFLFEYFSETQRNKGNFPGRFSGRQFSNSRSEMNVSTLELGDSALYLCASSPTPSGTGGAGTEAFFGQGTRLTVV.

The chain couples TRBV5-8 to TRBJ2-7; D not certain. The CDR3 is 14 amino acids. The V end was cut by 6 bases, the J end by 1 base, with 14 bases between. Germline CDR1 SGHTS, CDR2 YDEGEE. CDR3 sequence (DNA): TGTGCCAGCAAACGCAGGTTATCATCCTACGAGCAGTACGTC. The encoded protein is CASKRRLSSYEQYV.

This clone showed up just a few times. This CDR3 reads CASSEGRQINSPLHF. The CDR3, as DNA: TGTGCCAGCAGTGAAGGAAGACAGATTAATTCACCCCTCCACTTT. V is TRBV2 and J is TRBJ1-6; weak D call: TRBD1 (5 bases). Trimming pared 1 base from V and 6 bases from J, leaving 10 bases between. Germline V gives CDR1 SNHLY, CDR2 FYNNEI. The CDR3 has 15 amino acids.

This sequence joins TRBV6-5 and TRBJ2-7, with 10 bases fitting TRBD1. Germline-derived CDR1 and CDR2 are MNHEY and SVGAGI. CDR3 size: 15 residues. Losses at the gene ends were 6 bases for V and 6 bases for J; bases not matched to a gene: 11. The chain's CDR3 is CASRPWGTGDREQYV. The CDR3 coding sequence is TGTGCCAGCAGGCCGTGGGGGACAGGGGATCGCGAGCAGTACGTC.

This clone was picked up one time. The chain carries TRBV7-9 and TRBJ2-2; D is uncertain. This CDR3 has 14 amino acids. The germline gives CDR1 SEHNR, CDR2 FQNEAQ (reference sequence). V dropped 2 bases and J dropped 5 bases, with 9 bases sitting between them. The CDR3 bases are TGTGCCAGCAGCTTAAAGACGGATACCGGGGAGCTGTTTTTT. Protein: CASSLKTDTGELFF.